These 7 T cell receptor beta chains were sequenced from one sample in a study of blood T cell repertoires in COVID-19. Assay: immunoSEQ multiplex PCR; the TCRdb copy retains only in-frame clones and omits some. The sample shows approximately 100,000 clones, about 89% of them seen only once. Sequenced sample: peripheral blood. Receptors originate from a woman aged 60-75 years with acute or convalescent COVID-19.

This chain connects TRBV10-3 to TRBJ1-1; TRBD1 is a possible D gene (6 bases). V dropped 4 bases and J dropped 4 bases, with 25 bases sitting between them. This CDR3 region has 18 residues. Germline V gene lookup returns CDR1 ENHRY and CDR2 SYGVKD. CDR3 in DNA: TGTGCCATCAGTGTGACCGGACAGCGTCAGGGGCAGTCCACTGAAGCTTTCTTT. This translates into CAISVTGQRQGQSTEAFF.

CDR3 sequence reads: CASSQAGIGQYV. CDR3 in DNA: TGTGCCAGCAGCCAAGCGGGTATTGGGCAGTACGTC. The chain uses TRBV3-1 (or the pseudogene TRBV3-2) and TRBJ2-7; D is uncertain. Germline CDR1 reads LGHDT; CDR2 reads YNNKEL (reference sequence). V was pared by 1 base and J by 9 bases, with 10 bases between. The CDR3 covers 12 residues.

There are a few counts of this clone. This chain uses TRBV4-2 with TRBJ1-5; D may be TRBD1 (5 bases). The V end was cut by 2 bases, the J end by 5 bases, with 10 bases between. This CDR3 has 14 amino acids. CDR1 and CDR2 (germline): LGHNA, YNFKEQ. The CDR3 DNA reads TGTGCCAGCAGCCAAACAGGACGGGATCAGCCCCAGCATTTT. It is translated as CASSQTGRDQPQHF.

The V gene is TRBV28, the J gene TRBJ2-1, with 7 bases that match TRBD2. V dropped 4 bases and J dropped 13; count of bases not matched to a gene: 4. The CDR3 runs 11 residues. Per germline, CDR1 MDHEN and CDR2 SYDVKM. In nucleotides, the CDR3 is TGTGCCAGCAGTTCCCGGGACTACCAGTTCTTC. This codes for CASSSRDYQFF.

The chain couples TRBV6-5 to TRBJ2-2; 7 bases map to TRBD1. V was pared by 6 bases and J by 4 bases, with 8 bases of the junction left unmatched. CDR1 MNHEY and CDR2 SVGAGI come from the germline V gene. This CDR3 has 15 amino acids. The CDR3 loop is CASSAGTAGTGELFF. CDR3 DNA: TGTGCCAGCAGCGCCGGGACAGCAGGCACCGGGGAGCTGTTTTTT.

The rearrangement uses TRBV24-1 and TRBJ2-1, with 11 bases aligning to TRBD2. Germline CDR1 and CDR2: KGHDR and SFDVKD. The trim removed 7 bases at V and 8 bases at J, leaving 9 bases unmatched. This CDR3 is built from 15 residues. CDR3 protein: CATSPLAGGTHEQFF. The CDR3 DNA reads TGTGCCACCAGCCCTTTAGCGGGAGGGACCCATGAGCAGTTCTTC.

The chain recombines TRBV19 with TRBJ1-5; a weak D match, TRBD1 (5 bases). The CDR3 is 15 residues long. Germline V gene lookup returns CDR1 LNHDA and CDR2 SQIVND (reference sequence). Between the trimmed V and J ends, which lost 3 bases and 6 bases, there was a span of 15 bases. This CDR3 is CASSITGDWGQPQHF. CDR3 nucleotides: TGTGCCAGTAGTATTACCGGGGACTGGGGTCAGCCCCAGCATTTT.